One TCR beta chain is described in this entry. This sample is part of a study of blood T cell repertoires in COVID-19. Across the study: The study drew acute and convalescent COVID-19 samples from the United States, Italy and Spain. T cells, B-cell-depleted T cells, or PBMCs provided the cDNA or gDNA that served as material.

Germline V lookup: CDR1 KGHSH, CDR2 LQKENI. CDR3 length: 16 amino acids. Trimming cost V 6 bases and J 5 bases; bases outside gene matches: 11. In the original workflow: For nucleated cells, counts were estimated from reference gene primer amplification. The table came from immunoSEQ multiplex PCR; TCRdb's copy has only in-frame clones and leaves some out. That table supplies the V and J calls and clone size; D and trimming were determined from the DNA. Among about 270,000 clones listed, approximately 86% were seen once. Sequenced material: peripheral blood. The rearrangement links TRBV18 to TRBJ1-4, with TRBD1 matching over 8 bases. This TCR was recovered from a young woman with acute or convalescent COVID-19. The chain's CDR3 is CASSPLWTGLNEKLFF. Here the CDR3 DNA reads TGTGCCAGCTCTCCCCTATGGACAGGGTTGAATGAAAAACTGTTTTTT. The variable domain in full, with the rest retrieved from reference TRBV18 and TRBJ1-4, is NAGVMQNPRHLVRRRGQEARLRCSPMKGHSHVYWYRQLPEEGLKFMVYLQKENIIDESGMPKERFSAEFPKEGPSILRIQQVVRGDSAAYFCASSPLWTGLNEKLFFGSGTQLSVL.